A selection of T cell receptor beta chains follows, all from one sample in a study of OX40 agonist ivuxolimab in advanced cancers. This table comes from immunoSEQ multiplex PCR, and its TCRdb copy is limited to in-frame clones, with some not included. The table shows roughly 45,000 clones, with over 65% occurring only once. The specimen comprised CD4+ or CD8+ T cells sorted from blood, sampled in a trial of the OX40 agonist ivuxolimab. The receptors here all came from an adult with an advanced solid tumor such as melanoma, head and neck, liver or kidney cancer. Both conserved end residues are part of each CDR3. The D gene is left open where the match is weak.

cdr3_nt cdr3_aa v_call d_call j_call
TGTGCCAGCAGCTTGGGACAGGGGGGTACAGATACGCAGTATTTT CASSLGQGGTDTQYF TRBV7-6 TRBD1 TRBJ2-3
TGTGCCAGCAGTTACCAGGGACTAGCGGAAGAGACCCAGTACTTC CASSYQGLAEETQYF TRBV6-7 TRBD2 TRBJ2-5
TGTGCCAGCAGCTTCCGCGGGACAGCTAGCACAGATACGCAGTATTTT CASSFRGTASTDTQYF TRBV9 NA TRBJ2-3
TGTGCCAGCAGCCAAGTCCCCCTTATGGGGGGGCCCCCGAACACCGGGGAGCTGTTTTTT CASSQVPLMGGPPNTGELFF TRBV4-2 NA TRBJ2-2
TGTGCCAGCAGTACGACCCCGGGGGGTGACACCGGGGAGCTGTTTTTT CASSTTPGGDTGELFF TRBV9 TRBD2 TRBJ2-2
TGTGCCAGTAGCCCGGGGGAGGGGGTAAGCACAGATACGCAGTATTTT CASSPGEGVSTDTQYF TRBV19 NA TRBJ2-3
TGTGCCTGGACTAGGGATCCGGCGGGGCTTCCTGGAAACACCATATATTTT CAWTRDPAGLPGNTIYF TRBV30 NA TRBJ1-3
TGTGCCAGCAGCTTCCCGTACGGCGAGCAGTTCTTC CASSFPYGEQFF TRBV5-6 NA TRBJ2-1
TGTGCCAGCAGCAAAGTCTTAGCGGGGGTACCCCAGTACTTC CASSKVLAGVPQYF TRBV21-1 NA TRBJ2-5
TGTGCCAGCAGCCCCGGCGGTCTGGGGTACACCTTC CASSPGGLGYTF TRBV11-2 NA TRBJ1-2